The sequence of this T cell receptor beta chain was determined in a study of blood T cell repertoires in COVID-19. Study as a whole: The United States, Italy and Spain provided the acute and convalescent COVID-19 samples. T cells, B-cell-depleted T cells, or PBMCs provided the cDNA or gDNA that served as material.

In the original workflow: Reference gene primers were amplified, and this amplification served to estimate nucleated cell counts. Here immunoSEQ multiplex PCR was the method, and the copy in TCRdb shows in-frame clones only, minus some. That table furnishes V, J and clone size, whereas the DNA furnished D and trimming. This sample has around 250,000 clones, with about 80% found just once. V shed 11 bases and J shed 4 bases, with 15 bases lying between them. The CDR3 consists of 14 residues. Germline V gene lookup returns CDR1 MDHEN and CDR2 SYDVKM. The origin of this receptor is a human donor in a cohort sampled during active COVID-19. The V call is TRBV28, the J call TRBJ2-6; D not resolved. The source material was peripheral blood. The CDR3 DNA reads TGTGCCGTCGAAAATCGGTCAGGGGCCAACGTCCTGACTTTC. Its translation: CAVENRSGANVLTF. Combining the CDR3 with reference TRBV28 and TRBJ2-6 gives the whole variable domain DVKVTQSSRYLVKRTGEKVFLECVQDMDHENMFWYRQDPGLGLRLIYFSYDVKMKEKGDIPEGYSVSREKKERFSLILESASTNQTSMYLCAVENRSGANVLTFGAGSRLTVL.